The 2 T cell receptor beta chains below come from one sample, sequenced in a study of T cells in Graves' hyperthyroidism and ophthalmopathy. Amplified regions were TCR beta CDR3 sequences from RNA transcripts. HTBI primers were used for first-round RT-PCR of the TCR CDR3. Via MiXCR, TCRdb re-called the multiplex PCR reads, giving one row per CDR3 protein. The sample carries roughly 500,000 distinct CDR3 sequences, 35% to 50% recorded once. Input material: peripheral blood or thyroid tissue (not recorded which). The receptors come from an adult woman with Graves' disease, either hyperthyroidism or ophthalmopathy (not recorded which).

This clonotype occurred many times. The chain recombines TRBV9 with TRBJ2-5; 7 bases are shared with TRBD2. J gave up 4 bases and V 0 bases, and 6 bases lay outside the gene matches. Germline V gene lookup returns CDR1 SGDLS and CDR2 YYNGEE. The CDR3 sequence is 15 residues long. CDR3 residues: CASSVEAGVRETQYF. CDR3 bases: TGTGCCAGCAGCGTAGAGGCGGGAGTCAGAGAGACCCAGTACTTC.

CDR3 amino acids: CASSRQTGANVLTF. CDR3 in DNA: TGTGCCAGCAGTAGACAGACTGGGGCCAACGTCCTGACTTTC. This chain links TRBV6-9 with TRBJ2-6; the D gene is possibly TRBD1 (5 bases). The CDR3 contains 14 residues. V gave up 5 bases and J gave up 2 bases, with 7 bases separating them. Germline values: CDR1 MNHGY, CDR2 SVAAGI.